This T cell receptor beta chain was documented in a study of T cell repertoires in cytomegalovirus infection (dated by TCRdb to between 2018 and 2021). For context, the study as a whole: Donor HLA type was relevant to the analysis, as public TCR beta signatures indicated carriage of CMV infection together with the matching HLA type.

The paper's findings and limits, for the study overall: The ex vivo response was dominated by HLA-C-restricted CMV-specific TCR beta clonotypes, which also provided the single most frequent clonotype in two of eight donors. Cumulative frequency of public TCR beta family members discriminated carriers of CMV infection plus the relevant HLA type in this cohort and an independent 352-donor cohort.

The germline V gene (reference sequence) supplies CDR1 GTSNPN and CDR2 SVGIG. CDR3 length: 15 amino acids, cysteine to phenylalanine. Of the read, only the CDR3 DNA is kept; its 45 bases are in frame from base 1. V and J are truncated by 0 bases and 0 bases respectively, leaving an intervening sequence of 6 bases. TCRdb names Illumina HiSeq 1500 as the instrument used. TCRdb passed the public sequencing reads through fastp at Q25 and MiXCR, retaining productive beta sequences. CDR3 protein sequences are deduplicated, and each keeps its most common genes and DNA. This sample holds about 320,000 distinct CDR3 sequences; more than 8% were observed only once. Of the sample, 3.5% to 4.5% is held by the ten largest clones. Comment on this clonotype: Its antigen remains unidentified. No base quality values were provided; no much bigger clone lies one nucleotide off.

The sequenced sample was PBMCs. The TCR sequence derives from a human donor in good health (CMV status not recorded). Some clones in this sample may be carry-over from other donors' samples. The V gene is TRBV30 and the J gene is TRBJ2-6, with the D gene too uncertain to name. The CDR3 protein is CAWSVALSGANVLTF. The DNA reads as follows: TGTGCCTGGAGTGTAGCCCTCTCTGGGGCCAACGTCCTGACTTTC. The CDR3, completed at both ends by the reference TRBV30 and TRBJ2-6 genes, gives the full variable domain SQTIHQWPATLVQPVGSPLSLECTVEGTSNPNLYWYRQAAGRGLQLLFYSVGIGQISSEVPQNLSASRPQDRQFILSSKKLLLSDSGFYLCAWSVALSGANVLTFGAGSRLTVL.